These 30 T cell receptor beta chains were all obtained from the same sample, sequenced in a study of cytomegalovirus exposure and HLA in healthy donors. Primers for the PCR totalled 60 Vbeta and 13 Jbeta. The repertoire was sequenced with immunoSEQ multiplex PCR; TCRdb's copy has only in-frame clones and lacks some. The data hold approximately 79,000 clones, with roughly 79% observed a single time. The material sequenced was PBMCs. Receptors originate from a woman aged 40 to 55 in good health and CMV-seropositive.

In this sample, this clone turned up a few times. This rearrangement joins TRBV11-3 to TRBJ2-7; 11 bases fit TRBD2. The length of the CDR3 is 15 residues. Per the germline V gene, CDR1 is SGHNT and CDR2 is YENEEA. Trimming took 5 bases from V and 0 from J; bases not matched to a gene: 3. The CDR3 DNA reads TGTGCCAGCAGCCCGGGACTAGCGGACTCCTACGAGCAGTACTTC. Translated: CASSPGLADSYEQYF.

This chain uses TRBV4-1 with TRBJ1-4; D perhaps matches TRBD1 (6 bases). The V gene lost 1 base and the J gene lost 8 bases, with 11 bases spanning the gap. CDR3 length: 14 amino acids. The germline CDR1 and CDR2 sequences are MGHRA and YSYEKL. CDR3 loop: CASSQVGAGEKLFF. DNA of the CDR3: TGCGCCAGCAGCCAAGTGGGGGCTGGAGAAAAACTGTTTTTT.

The V call is TRBV6-5, the J call TRBJ1-2; TRBD1 might be the D (5 bases). Trimming removed 5 bases at V and 8 bases at J, with 15 bases between. The CDR3 runs 13 residues. Germline V gene data show CDR1 as MNHEY and CDR2 as SVGAGI. CDR3 loop: CASSPPGREGYTF. DNA for the CDR3: TGTGCCAGCAGTCCTCCGGGACGGGAGGGCTACACCTTC.

This chain links TRBV7-9 with TRBJ1-2; 9 bases match TRBD1. CDR1 SEHNR and CDR2 FQNEAQ come from the germline V gene (reference sequence). This CDR3 region has 17 residues. Losses at the gene ends were 5 bases for V and 4 bases for J; bases not matched to a gene: 14. In DNA form, the CDR3 reads TGTGCCAGCAGCCCCGAGCGAGCCGGGACAGGGACCTATGGCTACACCTTC. Protein sequence: CASSPERAGTGTYGYTF. Full variable domain (missing parts from reference TRBV7-9 and TRBJ1-2): DTGVSQNPRHKITKRGQNVTFRCDPISEHNRLYWYRQTLGQGPEFLTYFQNEAQLEKSRLLSDRFSAERPKGSFSTLEIQRTEQGDSAMYLCASSPERAGTGTYGYTFGSGTRLTVV.

The rearrangement uses TRBV6-5 and TRBJ2-1; weak D call: TRBD2 (5 bases). The CDR3 spans 15 residues. From germline, CDR1 is MNHEY and CDR2 SVGAGI. Deletions cut 2 bases from V and 4 bases from J, with 12 bases between. The CDR3 sequence: CASSYNTPGYNEQFF. The CDR3 coding sequence is TGTGCCAGCAGTTACAACACCCCGGGATACAATGAGCAGTTCTTC.

The chain employs TRBV7-9 and TRBJ1-4; possible D gene TRBD1, 6 bases. CDR1 and CDR2 from the germline V gene are SEHNR and FQNEAQ (reference sequence). V lost 4 bases and J lost 7, with 19 bases in between. This CDR3 has 16 residues. Here the CDR3 DNA reads TGTGCCAGCAGCTCCAGGGTACACCGACAGGCTGAAAAACTGTTTTTT. This encodes CASSSRVHRQAEKLFF.

The J gene is TRBJ2-5, the V gene TRBV4-1, with 11 bases fitting TRBD2. Germline V CDR1 and CDR2: MGHRA, YSYEKL. V dropped 1 base and J dropped 4; count of bases not matched to a gene: 8. This CDR3 has 17 residues. CDR3 sequence: CASSQGLSGRAVETQYF. CDR3 nucleotide sequence: TGCGCCAGCAGCCAAGGTCTTAGCGGGAGGGCCGTAGAGACCCAGTACTTC.

V and J are TRBV12-5 and TRBJ2-4; D is perhaps TRBD2 (6 bases). Trimming stripped 0 bases from V and 2 bases from J, with 20 bases between. In germline, CDR1 is LGHNT, CDR2 FRNRAP. The CDR3 sequence is 19 residues long. The CDR3 reads CASGLVLRTAGLTKNIQYF. The CDR3 nucleotides read TGTGCTAGTGGTTTGGTACTGAGGACGGCGGGACTGACCAAAAACATTCAGTACTTC.

The sample holds a few counts of this clone. The rearrangement uses TRBV6-5 and TRBJ2-7, with a weak D call TRBD1 (5 bases). The CDR3 runs 16 residues. Deletions cut 2 bases from V and 0 bases from J, with 14 bases between. The germline V gene has CDR1 MNHEY and CDR2 SVGAGI. The CDR3 is CASSYGVSQGSYEQYF. CDR3 in DNA: TGTGCCAGCAGTTACGGGGTGTCCCAGGGCTCCTACGAGCAGTACTTC.

This clone was recorded only once. The chain recombines TRBV6-5 with TRBJ1-1; weak D call: TRBD1 (5 bases). CDR1 is MNHEY and CDR2 is SVGAGI in the germline V gene. V lost 2 bases and J 3 bases, leaving 10 bases between the germline ends. The CDR3 spans 14 residues. In nucleotides, the CDR3 is TGTGCCAGCAGTTACGGGGGGACTTACACTGAAGCTTTCTTT. Its translation is CASSYGGTYTEAFF.

The V call is TRBV9, the J call TRBJ2-1; 11 nucleotides agree with TRBD2. V lost 0 bases, J lost 3 bases, and 2 bases stayed unmatched. Germline-derived CDR1 and CDR2 are SGDLS and YYNGEE. CDR3 size: 16 residues. The CDR3 sequence: CASSVVGTSGYNEQFF. DNA of the CDR3: TGTGCCAGCAGCGTAGTGGGGACTAGCGGCTACAATGAGCAGTTCTTC.

The chain employs TRBV5-6 and TRBJ2-1; 8 nucleotides line up with TRBD2. The CDR3 is 14 amino acids. Looked up from germline, CDR1 is SGHDT and CDR2 is YYEEEE. V shed 1 base and J 10 bases; nucleotides not matched to a gene: 7. The CDR3 loop is CASSLPSGWVEQFF. CDR3 coding DNA: TGTGCCAGCAGCTTGCCTAGCGGGTGGGTCGAGCAGTTCTTC.

This sequence joins TRBV30 and TRBJ2-3; TRBD2 matches at 7 bases. The CDR3 is 15 amino acids. The germline CDR1 and CDR2 sequences are GTSNPN and SVGIG (reference sequence). Trimming took 2 bases from V and 2 from J; bases not matched to a gene: 7. The DNA for the CDR3 is TGTGCCTGGAGTCCTGGGCTAGCGGACACAGATACGCAGTATTTT. It is translated as CAWSPGLADTDTQYF.

The chain uses TRBV5-5 and TRBJ1-4; 7 bases line up with TRBD1. With V trimmed by 4 bases and J by 3 bases, 3 bases remained unmatched. Germline V gene lookup returns CDR1 SGHKS and CDR2 YYEKEE (reference sequence). The CDR3 is made up of 14 amino acids. The CDR3 loop reads CASSTQGSNEKLFF. In DNA, the CDR3 is TGTGCCAGCAGCACACAGGGGTCTAATGAAAAACTGTTTTTT.

The V gene is TRBV5-1, the J gene TRBJ1-1; 10 nucleotides match TRBD1. The J segment lost 5 bases and the V segment lost 4 bases, leaving 5 bases of the junction unmatched. This CDR3 is built from 14 residues. CDR1 is SGHRS, CDR2 YFSETQ, per germline. As DNA, the CDR3 is TGCGCCAGCAGCACGGACAGGGGGAGGACTGAAGCTTTCTTT. This sequence encodes CASSTDRGRTEAFF. Drawing the rest from reference TRBV5-1 and TRBJ1-1, the complete variable domain is KAGVTQTPRYLIKTRGQQVTLSCSPISGHRSVSWYQQTPGQGLQFLFEYFSETQRNKGNFPGRFSGRQFSNSRSEMNVSTLELGDSALYLCASSTDRGRTEAFFGQGTRLTVV.

This clone was counted a few times. The chain joins TRBV7-9 to TRBJ1-5, with 10 bases fitting TRBD1. Per germline, CDR1 SEHNR and CDR2 FQNEAQ (reference sequence). The CDR3 runs 18 residues. V was pared by 1 base and J by 7 bases, with 13 bases of the junction left unmatched. The CDR3 nucleotides read TGTGCCAGCAGCTTAGGCACCGGGACAGGGGTGGGAGTCCAGCCCCAGCATTTT. It translates to CASSLGTGTGVGVQPQHF.

This clone was observed a handful of times. The chain employs TRBV30 and TRBJ2-3, with D maybe TRBD2 (6 bases). This CDR3 is 13 amino acids long. Deletions cut 0 bases from V and 5 bases from J, with 9 bases between. CDR1 and CDR2 (germline): GTSNPN, SVGIG (reference sequence). The CDR3 reads CAWSVAGLDTQYF. CDR3 DNA sequence: TGTGCCTGGAGTGTTGCGGGGCTAGATACGCAGTATTTT.

The chain combines TRBV7-9 with TRBJ1-5; D is possibly TRBD1 (6 bases). Trimming left V 5 bases short and J 5 bases short, with 13 bases between. Germline lookup yields CDR1 SEHNR and CDR2 FQNEAQ (reference sequence). The CDR3 is 14 residues long. As DNA, the CDR3 is TGTGCCAGCAGCCTCGGGACACTCGATCAGCCCCAGCATTTT. This translates into CASSLGTLDQPQHF.

This clone was counted only a few times. The chain carries TRBV10-3 and TRBJ2-1, with a tentative D call TRBD2 (6 bases). V was shortened by 2 bases and J by 10 bases, with 21 bases between the two germline ends. This CDR3 is built from 16 residues. CDR1 is ENHRY and CDR2 is SYGVKD in the germline V gene. CDR3: CAISERGGALAWEQFF. CDR3 bases: TGTGCCATCAGTGAGCGTGGCGGGGCACTGGCTTGGGAGCAGTTCTTC.

The V call is TRBV6-1, the J call TRBJ2-7; D not certain. Trimming left V 2 bases short and J 4 bases short, with 9 bases between. The V gene's germline CDR1 is MNHNS and CDR2 SASEGT. This CDR3 region has 13 residues. CDR3 residues: CASSEQTSYEQYF. The CDR3 region has the DNA TGTGCCAGCAGTGAACAGACATCATACGAGCAGTACTTC.

This chain links TRBV28 with TRBJ1-2; D might be TRBD1 (5 bases). CDR1 is MDHEN and CDR2 is SYDVKM in the germline V gene. This CDR3 is 12 amino acids long. V shed 5 bases and J shed 4 bases, with 8 bases lying between them. CDR3 bases: TGTGCCAGCAGTCGGACAAGCTATGGCTACACCTTC. Translated: CASSRTSYGYTF.

V is TRBV29-1 and J is TRBJ1-1, with 9 bases matching TRBD1. The V gene end was trimmed by 6 bases and the J gene end by 1 base; junction bases not matched to a gene: 3. CDR1 SQVTM and CDR2 ANQGSEA come from the germline V gene. This CDR3 has 13 amino acids. In nucleotides, the CDR3 is TGCAGCGTACGGGACAGGGCGAACACTGAAGCTTTCTTT. It is translated as CSVRDRANTEAFF. Full variable domain (outside the CDR3, taken from reference TRBV29-1 and TRBJ1-1): SAVISQKPSRDICQRGTSLTIQCQVDSQVTMMFWYRQQPGQSLTLIATANQGSEATYESGFVIDKFPISRPNLTFSTLTVSNMSPEDSSIYLCSVRDRANTEAFFGQGTRLTVV.

The chain is built from TRBV30 and TRBJ2-5; the D is unclear. TRBJ2-7 explains the end of the DNA better; the J call may be wrong. Germline lookup yields CDR1 GTSNPN and CDR2 SVGIG (reference sequence). This CDR3 has 12 amino acids. CDR3 DNA sequence: TGTGCCTGGAGGGGCATTTCGGTCGAGCAGTACTTC. It specifies CAWRGISVEQYF.

This clone is a singleton in its sample. This chain links TRBV29-1 with TRBJ2-1, with D possibly being TRBD1 (5 bases). CDR1 is SQVTM and CDR2 is ANQGSEA in the germline V gene. V lost 3 bases, J lost 7 bases, and 16 bases lay in between. This CDR3 has 14 amino acids. The CDR3 region has the DNA TGCAGCGTTGATAGGGGTTCCCTTCGGAATGAGCAGTTCTTC. This gives the protein CSVDRGSLRNEQFF.

The DNA for the CDR3 is TGTGCCAGCTCGCGGGGACAGGGGAACACTGAAGCTTTCTTT. Its translation is CASSRGQGNTEAFF. The V gene is TRBV18, the J gene TRBJ1-1; 9 nucleotides align to TRBD1. Germline CDR1 reads KGHSH; CDR2 reads LQKENI. J was trimmed by 1 base and V by 6 bases; bases with no gene match: 3. This CDR3 comprises 14 residues.

The genes are TRBV18 and TRBJ2-3; 9 nucleotides line up with TRBD2. V lost 1 base and J lost 0; bases outside the gene matches: 8. This CDR3 has 18 amino acids. Germline CDR1 and CDR2: KGHSH and LQKENI. As DNA, the CDR3 is TGTGCCAGCTCACCACAACCTATAGCGGGGGCTAGCACAGATACGCAGTATTTT. Its protein product is CASSPQPIAGASTDTQYF.

The gene calls are TRBV14 and TRBJ2-7; 12 nucleotides match TRBD1. The CDR3 loop spans 15 amino acids. Trimming cost V 1 base and J 5 bases; bases outside gene matches: 3. In germline, CDR1 is SGHDN, CDR2 FVKESK. CDR3 sequence: CASSQGGTGGHEQYF. The DNA of the CDR3 is TGTGCCAGCAGCCAAGGTGGGACAGGGGGCCACGAGCAGTACTTC.

The chain recombines TRBV14 with TRBJ1-2, with D possibly matching TRBD1 (5 bases). The CDR3 is made up of 13 amino acids. The V gene lost 1 base and the J gene lost 7 bases, with 10 bases spanning the gap. Germline CDR1 and CDR2: SGHDN and FVKESK. CDR3 bases: TGTGCCAGCAGCCAAGGCGGGGGAGGTGGCTACACCTTC. It encodes CASSQGGGGGYTF.

This clone was seen more than once but under ten times. The DNA for the CDR3 is TGTGCCAGCAGCTCCACCGGGACTAGCGGTACCGGGGATACGCAGTATTTT. This gives the protein CASSSTGTSGTGDTQYF. The chain joins TRBV7-3 to TRBJ2-3; 11 bases match TRBD2. V shed 4 bases, J shed 6 bases, and the junction held 12 bases outside the gene matches. Germline assignment: CDR1 SGHTA and CDR2 FQGTGA. The CDR3 length is 17 residues.

This clone has more than one count but fewer than ten. The genes are TRBV19 and TRBJ1-1; 9 positions match TRBD1. J lost 6 bases, V lost 7 bases, and 6 bases had no gene match. The CDR3 is 13 amino acids. Germline V gives CDR1 LNHDA, CDR2 SQIVND (reference sequence). The chain's CDR3 is CASKQGAQAEAFF. In DNA form, the CDR3 reads TGTGCCAGTAAACAGGGGGCGCAGGCTGAAGCTTTCTTT.